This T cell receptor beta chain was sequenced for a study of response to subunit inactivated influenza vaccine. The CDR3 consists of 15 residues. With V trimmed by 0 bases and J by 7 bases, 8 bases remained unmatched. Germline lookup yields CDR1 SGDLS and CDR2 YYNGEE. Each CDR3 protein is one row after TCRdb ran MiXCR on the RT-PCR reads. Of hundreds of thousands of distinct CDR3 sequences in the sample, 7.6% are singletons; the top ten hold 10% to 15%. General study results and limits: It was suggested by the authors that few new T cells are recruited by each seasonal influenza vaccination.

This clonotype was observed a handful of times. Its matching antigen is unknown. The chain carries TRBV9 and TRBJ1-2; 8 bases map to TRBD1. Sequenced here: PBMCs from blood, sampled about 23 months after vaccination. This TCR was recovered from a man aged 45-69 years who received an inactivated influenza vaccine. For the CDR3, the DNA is TGTGCCAGCAGCGTAGGGACAGGGCCCACCGGTGGCTACACCTTC. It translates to CASSVGTGPTGGYTF. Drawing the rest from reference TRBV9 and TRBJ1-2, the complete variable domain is DSGVTQTPKHLITATGQRVTLRCSPRSGDLSVYWYQQSLDQGLQFLIQYYNGEERAKGNILERFSAQQFPDLHSELNLSSLELGDSALYFCASSVGTGPTGGYTFGSGTRLTVV.